One sample yielded the 9 T cell receptor beta chains listed below, sequenced in a study of blood T cell repertoires in COVID-19. Repertoires were generated with immunoSEQ multiplex PCR, while TCRdb's copy carries only in-frame clones and drops some. Of about 110,000 clones listed, around 78% were seen once; the top ten hold approximately 6.2%. The sequenced sample consisted of peripheral blood. These receptors all stem from a man older than 75 with COVID-19, enrolled during active disease.

The chain is built from TRBV7-9 and TRBJ2-3; TRBD2 matches 9 bases. V was clipped by 5 bases and J by 5 bases; unmatched bases: 8. The length of the CDR3 is 15 residues. The germline V gene has CDR1 SEHNR and CDR2 FQNEAQ (reference sequence). The CDR3 nucleotides read TGTGCCAGCAGCCTCTCTAGCGGGATACGAGATACGCAGTATTTT. The encoded protein is CASSLSSGIRDTQYF.

The rearrangement joins TRBV27 to TRBJ2-5; D is ambiguous. Germline CDR1 MNHEY, CDR2 SMNVEV (reference sequence). V was pared by 4 bases and J by 4 bases, with 10 bases between. The CDR3 spans 13 residues. DNA of the CDR3: TGTGCCAGCAGTTATCGGGTCGGAGAGACCCAGTACTTC. Its translation: CASSYRVGETQYF.

This sequence joins TRBV11-2 and TRBJ1-1; the D is unclear. The CDR3 runs 13 residues. The germline V and J ends were trimmed by 5 bases and 0 bases, with 7 bases remaining between them. Germline-derived CDR1 and CDR2 are SGHAT and FQNNGV. The CDR3 DNA sequence: TGTGCCAGCAGCCCTATGATGAACACTGAAGCTTTCTTT. As protein: CASSPMMNTEAFF.

The V gene is TRBV7-3, the J gene TRBJ2-1; 9 bases are shared with TRBD1. CDR1 and CDR2 (germline): SGHTA, FQGTGA. The CDR3 consists of 12 residues. After removal of 4 bases from V and 10 bases from J, the junction contained 2 bases not matched to a gene. CDR3: CASSSGTGEQFF. The CDR3, as DNA: TGTGCCAGCAGCTCAGGGACAGGGGAGCAGTTCTTC.

The chain carries TRBV5-4 and TRBJ2-5; 9 nucleotides match TRBD2. After removal of 4 bases from V and 4 bases from J, the junction contained 5 bases not matched to a gene. Germline-derived CDR1 and CDR2 are SGHNT and YYREEE (reference sequence). This CDR3 is built from 14 residues. CDR3 sequence: CASSRREGRETQYF. The CDR3 bases are TGTGCCAGCAGCCGGCGGGAGGGCAGAGAGACCCAGTACTTC.

The genes are TRBV5-4 and TRBJ2-7, with a possible D match to TRBD1 (6 bases). In germline, CDR1 is SGHNT, CDR2 YYREEE (reference sequence). The CDR3 totals 15 residues. The V and J ends lost 4 bases and 2 bases respectively, with 16 bases between them. The CDR3 is CASSETLGAAYEQYF. CDR3 DNA sequence: TGTGCCAGCAGCGAAACATTGGGGGCGGCCTACGAGCAGTACTTC.

The chain couples TRBV4-2 to TRBJ1-4; 9 bases match TRBD1. Trimming cost V 4 bases and J 7 bases; bases outside gene matches: 10. The CDR3 runs to 16 residues. Germline loops: CDR1 LGHNA, CDR2 YNFKEQ. The CDR3 here is CASSPRTGDGSEKLFF. CDR3 in DNA: TGTGCCAGCAGCCCTCGGACAGGGGATGGAAGTGAAAAACTGTTTTTT.

Remarks on this clone: Other DNA sequences from this sample encode an identical CDR3 as well. The chain recombines TRBV9 with TRBJ2-3; TRBD2 aligns across 9 bases. J lost 1 base, V lost 4 bases, and 4 bases had no gene match. This CDR3 has 15 amino acids. The germline V gene has CDR1 SGDLS and CDR2 YYNGEE. CDR3 sequence: CASSPRTSGTDTQYF. As DNA, the CDR3 is TGTGCCAGCAGCCCTCGGACTAGCGGCACAGATACGCAGTATTTT.

This clone was found once. The V and J genes are TRBV11-2 and TRBJ1-1, with a tentative D call TRBD1 (5 bases). Germline-derived CDR1 and CDR2 are SGHAT and FQNNGV. The CDR3 has 16 amino acids. Trimming took off 3 bases at V and 0 bases at J, with 14 bases between the two ends. The CDR3 is CASSFPLGPLNTEAFF. Here the CDR3 DNA reads TGTGCCAGCAGCTTTCCTTTGGGGCCGCTGAACACTGAAGCTTTCTTT.